The 29 T cell receptor beta chains below all came from one sample that was sequenced in a study of CD8+ T cells in alopecia areata. After isolation, RNA underwent reverse transcription to generate cDNA as the sequencing template. Sequencing used immunoSEQ multiplex PCR; TCRdb keeps in-frame clones, though not all of them. The specimen gives approximately 300,000 clones without singletons; the ten biggest hold more than 0.95%. A sort of pooled cutaneous lymph node cells used CD4, CD8alpha, NKG2D, NKG2ACE and other stains. Material for sequencing was CD4+ T cells sorted from a lymph node. The origin of the receptors is a C3H/HeJ mouse with alopecia areata. These mice share the MHC haplotype H2-k.

The sample holds a few counts of this clone. Gene names follow the mouse nomenclature. The CDR3 end falls 4 residues outside the read, so it is completed with the germline J gene. The chain couples TRBV13-2 to TRBJ2-2; weak D call: TRBD2 (6 bases). Per the germline V gene, CDR1 is NNHNN and CDR2 is SYGAGS (reference sequence). V dropped 10 bases and J dropped 0 bases, with 13 bases sitting between them. The CDR3 covers 14 residues. CDR3 bases read: TGTGCCGGACGCTGGGGAACAAACACCGGG. It codes for CAGRWGTNTG. The CDR3 as a whole reads CAGRWGTNTGQLYF.

Comments on this clone: Gene names are mouse gene names. The observed sequence ends 4 residues before the CDR3 terminus, with the missing tail filled in from the germline J gene. This rearrangement joins TRBV19 to TRBJ2-7; D gene unclear. Germline values: CDR1 FNHDT, CDR2 SITEND (reference sequence). There are 13 residues in the CDR3. V was trimmed by 2 bases and J by 0 bases, leaving 6 bases between them. CDR3 protein: CASSIQPSYEQYF. CDR3 DNA, as far as it was read: TGTGCCAGCAGTATTCAGCCCTCCTAT.

There are a few counts of this clone. Genes here carry mouse names. The missing CDR3 end, 4 residues past where the read stops, is filled in from the germline J gene. The J gene is TRBJ1-1, the V gene TRBV1; 7 bases match TRBD1. Germline CDR1 and CDR2: NSQYPW and LRSPGD (reference sequence). Losses at the gene ends were 3 bases for V and 0 bases for J; bases not matched to a gene: 4. CDR3 length: 15 residues. CDR3 sequence reads: CTCSARTGSNTEVFF. The CDR3 DNA, read in part, is TGCACCTGCAGTGCCCGGACAGGATCAAACACA.

In this sample, this clone turned up a few times. The genes and germline here are from mouse. The read halts 4 residues ahead of the CDR3 end, with the missing end drawn from the germline J gene. This chain connects TRBV19 to TRBJ2-2; D is unresolved. V dropped 3 bases and J dropped 1 base, with 7 bases sitting between them. There are 14 residues in the CDR3. Germline CDR1 FNHDT, CDR2 SITEND (reference sequence). CDR3 DNA (partial): TGTGCCAGCAGTAACAGAATAAACACCGGG. It specifies CASSNRINTG. The entire CDR3 is CASSNRINTGQLYF.

This clone appeared a few times. The gene names given are mouse names. The CDR3 end lies 4 residues beyond the end of the read and is filled in from the germline J gene. The rearrangement uses TRBV4 and TRBJ2-5, with 8 bases identical to TRBD2. CDR3 size: 13 residues. Germline-derived CDR1 and CDR2 are LGHDT and YNNKQL (reference sequence). The CDR3 is CASSTLGVDTQYF. The sequenced part of the CDR3 DNA is TGTGCCAGCAGCACACTGGGGGTTGAC.

Only a few counts were recorded for this clone. Gene names are mouse gene names. With the read ending 4 residues before the CDR3 end, the germline J gene is used to fill in that end. This rearrangement joins TRBV13-1 to TRBJ2-5, with 11 bases fitting TRBD2. The CDR3 consists of 16 residues. The germline V gene encodes CDR1 NSHNY and CDR2 SYGAGN. After removal of 2 bases from V and 2 bases from J, the junction contained 4 bases not matched to a gene. CDR3 DNA (partial): TGTGCCAGCAGTGAAACTGGGGGGGCGCGCCAAGAC. It codes for CASSETGGARQD. In full, the CDR3 is CASSETGGARQDTQYF.

The table lists this clone with a few counts. Gene names refer to mouse genes. The CDR3 end is not reached by the read, which stops 4 residues before it; the germline J gene fills it in. The gene calls are TRBV19 and TRBJ2-3; no clear D gene. This CDR3 region has 14 residues. Germline V lookup: CDR1 FNHDT, CDR2 SITEND (reference sequence). V lost 1 base, J lost 0 bases, and 6 bases lay in between. The CDR3 DNA, read in part, is TGTGCCAGCAGTATAATGGGTAGTGCAGAA. It specifies CASSIMGSAE. The full CDR3 protein is CASSIMGSAETLYF.

This clone has at least ten counts. Genes here carry mouse names. With the read ending 4 residues before the CDR3 end, the germline J gene is used to fill in that end. Other DNA sequences within the sample encode an identical CDR3. The V gene is TRBV17, the J gene TRBJ2-7; TRBD2 might be the D (7 bases). The germline V gene encodes CDR1 MNHDT and CDR2 YYDKIL. There are 13 residues in the CDR3. The sequenced CDR3 bases are TGTGCTAGCAGTAGTTGGGGGGCATAT. Residues: CASSSWGAY. In full, the CDR3 is CASSSWGAYEQYF.

With respect to this clone: The genes and germline here are from mouse. The read finishes 4 residues shy of the CDR3 end, and the germline J gene is used to complete it. The chain is built from TRBV1 and TRBJ2-5; 13 nucleotides agree with TRBD2. Germline V CDR1 and CDR2: NSQYPW, LRSPGD (reference sequence). The CDR3 extends over 18 amino acids. The chain's CDR3 is CTCSADLRGLGGKDTQYF. CDR3 DNA (partial): TGCACCTGCAGTGCAGATCTGAGGGGACTGGGGGGGAAAGAC.

On this clone itself: Mouse gene names apply. Read coverage stops 4 residues before the CDR3 terminus; the germline J gene supplies the remainder. Different DNA sequences within this sample yield the same CDR3. The chain links TRBV13-2 to TRBJ2-7, with 10 bases that match TRBD2. This CDR3 region has 13 residues. CDR1 is NNHNN and CDR2 is SYGAGS in the germline V gene (reference sequence). The chain's CDR3 is CASGGLGGYEQYF. The sequenced CDR3 bases are TGTGCCAGCGGTGGACTGGGGGGATAT.

With respect to this clone: Gene names follow the mouse nomenclature. The read gets to within 4 residues of the CDR3 end, and the germline J gene fills in the rest. This sample includes further DNA sequences coding for the same CDR3. The chain combines TRBV1 with TRBJ2-1; possible D gene TRBD1, 6 bases. Trimming pared 3 bases from V and 1 base from J, leaving 7 bases between. The length of the CDR3 is 14 residues. CDR1 is NSQYPW, CDR2 LRSPGD, per germline (reference sequence). CDR3 sequence reads: CTCSAGTNYAEQFF. The covered CDR3 bases are TGCACCTGCAGTGCGGGGACAAACTATGCT.

This clone was seen a few times. Gene and germline names: mouse. The read gets to within 4 residues of the CDR3 end, and the germline J gene fills in the rest. Other DNA sequences of this sample code for an identical CDR3. The V call is TRBV1, the J call TRBJ2-5, with a tentative D call TRBD1 (6 bases). Trimming removed 3 bases from V and 3 bases from J, with 10 bases in between. This CDR3 spans 14 amino acids. Germline V gives CDR1 NSQYPW, CDR2 LRSPGD (reference sequence). The CDR3 bases that were read are TGCACCTGCAGTGCGCCGGGACAACAAGAC. Translation: CTCSAPGQQD. In full, the CDR3 reads CTCSAPGQQDTQYF.

A few counts support this clone. It may be a read error: a sequence one base away is much more abundant. The genes and germline here are from mouse. Read sequence stops 4 residues before the CDR3 end, and the germline J gene provides the missing end. The sample holds other DNA sequences that translate to the same CDR3. This rearrangement joins TRBV13-1 to TRBJ1-1, with D uncertain. Germline V gene sequence: CDR1 NSHNY, CDR2 SYGAGN. The CDR3 consists of 12 residues. The sequenced part of the CDR3 DNA is TGTGCCAGCAGTGATGCGCAGACA. This sequence encodes CASSDAQT. The entire CDR3 protein reads CASSDAQTEVFF.

This clone came up a few times. Mouse germline and gene names are used. The read comes to an end 4 residues before the CDR3 does, leaving the germline J gene to fill in the end. The J gene is TRBJ2-5, the V gene TRBV2; D not certain. Germline V CDR1 and CDR2: LGHNA, YSYQKL. Trimming removed 4 bases at V and 0 bases at J, with 11 bases between. CDR3 length equals 15 residues. CDR3 bases read: TGTGCCAGCAGCCCAAAAACAGTTAACCAAGAC. It encodes CASSPKTVNQD. The CDR3 reads in full as CASSPKTVNQDTQYF. Full variable domain (rest looked up from reference TRBV2 and TRBJ2-5): DPKIIQKPKYLVAVTGSEKILICEQYLGHNAMYWYRQSAKKPLEFMFSYSYQKLMDNQTASSRFQPQSSKKNHLDLQITALKPDDSATYFCASSPKTVNQDTQYFGPGTRLLVL.

This clone was observed a few times. Germline and genes: mouse. The CDR3 end lies 4 residues beyond the end of the read and is filled in from the germline J gene. The chain uses TRBV5 and TRBJ2-5; TRBD2 is a possible D gene (6 bases). The V end was cut by 1 base, the J end by 1 base, with 9 bases between. The CDR3 is made up of 15 amino acids. Germline CDR1 reads LGHNA; CDR2 reads YNLKQL (reference sequence). CDR3 sequence reads: CASSQVNWDQDTQYF. The sequenced CDR3 bases are TGTGCCAGCAGCCAAGTCAACTGGGACCAAGAC.

Worth noting for this clone: Mouse germline and gene names are used. The read finishes 4 residues shy of the CDR3 end, and the germline J gene is used to complete it. The identical CDR3 is also encoded by other nucleotide sequences in the sample. This sequence joins TRBV19 and TRBJ2-7, with TRBD2 identical over 9 bases. V lost 2 bases and J lost 0; bases outside the gene matches: 3. CDR3 length: 15 residues. Germline-derived CDR1 and CDR2 are FNHDT and SITEND (reference sequence). CDR3 DNA (partial): TGTGCCAGCAGTATCTGGGGGGGAAGCTCCTAT. Protein sequence: CASSIWGGSSY. The full CDR3 is CASSIWGGSSYEQYF.

In regard to this clone: Gene names follow the mouse nomenclature. The read finishes 4 residues shy of the CDR3 end, and the germline J gene is used to complete it. V is TRBV5 and J is TRBJ1-2; D is possibly TRBD1 (6 bases). Germline V gives CDR1 LGHNA, CDR2 YNLKQL (reference sequence). The CDR3 is made up of 14 amino acids. The CDR3 sequence is CASSQERGARDYTF. The sequenced part of the CDR3 DNA is TGTGCCAGCAGCCAAGAGAGGGGGGCGCGC.

This clone has more than one count but fewer than ten. The gene symbols are mouse symbols. Coverage ceases 4 residues before the CDR3 finishes, and the germline J gene fills in the end. The sample contains more than one DNA sequence encoding this CDR3. The V call is TRBV5, the J call TRBJ2-5; D remains unclear. This CDR3 is built from 14 residues. Germline V gene lookup returns CDR1 LGHNA and CDR2 YNLKQL (reference sequence). CDR3 residues: CASSQEGRGDTQYF. The part of the CDR3 DNA that was read is TGTGCCAGCAGCCAAGAGGGGAGAGGAGAC.

Concerning this clone: Gene names are mouse gene names. Sequencing ends 4 residues short of the CDR3 end; the germline J gene provides the rest. This CDR3 is also generated by other DNA sequences in the sample. The rearrangement links TRBV19 to TRBJ2-7; 10 nucleotides line up with TRBD2. CDR3 length: 15 amino acids. CDR1 is FNHDT and CDR2 is SITEND in the germline V gene (reference sequence). V shed 4 bases, J shed 0 bases, and the junction held 4 bases outside the gene matches. CDR3 region: CASSSDWGSSYEQYF. CDR3 DNA, as far as it was read: TGTGCCAGCAGTTCGGACTGGGGGAGCTCCTAT.

This clone was recorded a few times. Mouse gene names and germline throughout. The read finishes 4 residues shy of the CDR3 end, and the germline J gene is used to complete it. Distinct nucleotide sequences in the sample also encode this CDR3. This chain uses TRBV19 with TRBJ2-2; tentatively, D is TRBD1 (6 bases). Trimming shortened V by 5 bases and J by 1 base, and 9 bases separated the two germline ends. Per the germline V gene, CDR1 is FNHDT and CDR2 is SITEND (reference sequence). The CDR3 contains 14 residues. CDR3 region: CASSRDKNTGQLYF. CDR3 DNA (partial): TGTGCCAGCAGCCGGGACAAAAACACCGGG.

As regards this clone: The gene names given are mouse names. The DNA ends 4 residues before the CDR3 does, and the rest of the CDR3 is filled in from the germline J gene. This chain links TRBV13-1 with TRBJ2-5; tentatively, D is TRBD1 (6 bases). The V and J ends lost 2 bases and 0 bases respectively, with 10 bases between them. The CDR3 runs to 15 residues. Germline CDR1 reads NSHNY; CDR2 reads SYGAGN. CDR3 residues: CASSEQGGNQDTQYF. CDR3 DNA, as far as it was read: TGTGCCAGCAGTGAACAGGGAGGAAACCAAGAC.

This clone has just a few counts. Mouse names are used for the genes. The observed sequence ends 4 residues before the CDR3 terminus, with the missing tail filled in from the germline J gene. The genes are TRBV31 and TRBJ2-3, with 7 nucleotides matching TRBD2. This CDR3 contains 15 residues. With 5 bases clipped from V and 0 bases from J, the junction kept 8 bases outside the gene matches. Germline CDR1 GKSSPN, CDR2 SITVG. CDR3: CAWGGERTSAETLYF. The CDR3 DNA, read in part, is TGTGCCTGGGGGGGGGAGAGAACTAGTGCAGAA.

This clone was seen only a few times. Gene names are mouse gene names. The CDR3 end is not reached by the read, which stops 4 residues before it; the germline J gene fills it in. The J gene is TRBJ1-1, the V gene TRBV19, with 7 bases lining up with TRBD1. This CDR3 has 13 residues. The ends lost 6 bases at V and 4 bases at J; junction bases unmatched: 6. Looked up from germline, CDR1 is FNHDT and CDR2 is SITEND (reference sequence). The CDR3 spells CASTPGDSTEVFF. CDR3 bases read: TGTGCCAGCACTCCCGGGGACAGCACA.

This clone occurred a few times. Any gene name here is a mouse gene name. The read falls 4 residues short of the CDR3 end, and the missing part is taken from the germline J gene. The V gene is TRBV13-2, the J gene TRBJ2-3, with 7 bases fitting TRBD1. The germline CDR1 and CDR2 sequences are NNHNN and SYGAGS (reference sequence). With V trimmed by 3 bases and J by 4 bases, 8 bases remained unmatched. The CDR3 covers 15 residues. The chain's CDR3 is CASGAAQGISETLYF. CDR3 DNA (partial): TGTGCCAGCGGTGCCGCACAGGGGATCTCAGAA.

As to this clone: Genes here carry mouse names. Read coverage stops 4 residues before the CDR3 terminus; the germline J gene supplies the remainder. The chain combines TRBV13-2 with TRBJ2-1, with 11 bases aligning to TRBD2. The CDR3 runs 16 residues. Germline V CDR1 and CDR2: NNHNN, SYGAGS (reference sequence). The ends lost 0 bases at V and 5 bases at J; junction bases unmatched: 4. CDR3 DNA, as far as it was read: TGTGCCAGCGGTGATGCCAGACTGGGGGGGGATGCT. The encoded protein is CASGDARLGGDA. The full CDR3 protein reads CASGDARLGGDAEQFF.

About this clone: Gene and germline names: mouse. The sequence runs out 4 residues before the end of the CDR3; the remainder is reconstructed from the germline J gene. This specimen includes other DNA sequences encoding the same CDR3. The chain links TRBV5 to TRBJ2-7, with 7 nucleotides matching TRBD1. After removal of 4 bases from V and 0 bases from J, the junction contained 3 bases not matched to a gene. CDR1 is LGHNA, CDR2 YNLKQL, per germline (reference sequence). The CDR3 length is 14 residues. CDR3 bases read: TGTGCCAGCAGCCCCACAGGGGCCTCCTAT. It translates to CASSPTGASY. In full, the CDR3 is CASSPTGASYEQYF.

In its sample, this clone was seen a few times. Germline and genes here are mouse. The sequenced part of the CDR3 DNA is TGTGCTAGCAGTAGAGATCAGGACTGGGGTAACCAAGAC. Amino acid sequence: CASSRDQDWGNQD. The full CDR3 reads CASSRDQDWGNQDTQYF. The gene calls are TRBV17 and TRBJ2-5, with TRBD2 matching 9 bases. The missing CDR3 end, 4 residues past where the read stops, is filled in from the germline J gene. Germline V gene lookup returns CDR1 MNHDT and CDR2 YYDKIL. The CDR3 is made up of 17 amino acids. With V trimmed by 0 bases and J by 0 bases, 4 bases remained unmatched.

Note on this clone: Germline and genes: mouse. The CDR3 end lies 4 residues beyond the end of the read and is filled in from the germline J gene. The chain couples TRBV1 to TRBJ2-1; D possibly corresponds to TRBD1 (7 bases). CDR1 and CDR2 from the germline V gene are NSQYPW and LRSPGD (reference sequence). Trimming removed 5 bases from V and 5 bases from J, with 10 bases in between. The CDR3 covers 13 residues. The DNA read from the CDR3 is TGCACCTGCAGTAAGGGGGCGAATGCT. Translating it yields CTCSKGANA. In full, the CDR3 reads CTCSKGANAEQFF.

Worth noting for this clone: Genes here carry mouse names. The read halts 4 residues ahead of the CDR3 end, with the missing end drawn from the germline J gene. The same CDR3 also results from other DNA sequences found in this sample. This chain uses TRBV1 with TRBJ1-1, with 9 bases fitting TRBD1. This CDR3 spans 14 amino acids. Germline values: CDR1 NSQYPW, CDR2 LRSPGD (reference sequence). V lost 4 bases and J lost 3; bases outside the gene matches: 3. CDR3 region: CTCSGTGVDTEVFF. The part of the CDR3 DNA that was read is TGCACCTGCAGTGGGACAGGGGTCGACACA.